This T cell receptor (beta chain) stems from a study of cytomegalovirus exposure and HLA in healthy donors. At the level of the study: Ancestry clustering placed around 80% of more than 350 genotyped donors in the Caucasian-associated cluster.

PCR amplification relied on 60 Vbeta primers (plus 13 Jbeta primers). TCRdb's copy holds only in-frame clones and misses some; the assay was immunoSEQ multiplex PCR. The repertoire includes about 170,000 clones, approximately 80% of them detected once, and 0.75% to 0.9% sits in the top ten. The CDR3 is 16 residues long. J lost 1 base, V lost 2 bases, and 8 bases had no gene match. CDR1 and CDR2 (germline): SGHTA, FQGNSA. Turning to this clone: Its antigen is not known.

Study findings and constraints: Certain sequence variants were highly shared and formed a cluster, and this cluster was likely a sequencing artifact.

The chain has TRBV7-2 and TRBJ2-7, with TRBD2 matching 7 bases. The sequence was obtained from a young woman in good health and CMV-seronegative. The sequenced sample was PBMCs. This CDR3 is CASSLIASSGSYEQYF. In DNA form, the CDR3 reads TGTGCCAGCAGCTTAATAGCGTCTAGCGGATCCTACGAGCAGTACTTC.